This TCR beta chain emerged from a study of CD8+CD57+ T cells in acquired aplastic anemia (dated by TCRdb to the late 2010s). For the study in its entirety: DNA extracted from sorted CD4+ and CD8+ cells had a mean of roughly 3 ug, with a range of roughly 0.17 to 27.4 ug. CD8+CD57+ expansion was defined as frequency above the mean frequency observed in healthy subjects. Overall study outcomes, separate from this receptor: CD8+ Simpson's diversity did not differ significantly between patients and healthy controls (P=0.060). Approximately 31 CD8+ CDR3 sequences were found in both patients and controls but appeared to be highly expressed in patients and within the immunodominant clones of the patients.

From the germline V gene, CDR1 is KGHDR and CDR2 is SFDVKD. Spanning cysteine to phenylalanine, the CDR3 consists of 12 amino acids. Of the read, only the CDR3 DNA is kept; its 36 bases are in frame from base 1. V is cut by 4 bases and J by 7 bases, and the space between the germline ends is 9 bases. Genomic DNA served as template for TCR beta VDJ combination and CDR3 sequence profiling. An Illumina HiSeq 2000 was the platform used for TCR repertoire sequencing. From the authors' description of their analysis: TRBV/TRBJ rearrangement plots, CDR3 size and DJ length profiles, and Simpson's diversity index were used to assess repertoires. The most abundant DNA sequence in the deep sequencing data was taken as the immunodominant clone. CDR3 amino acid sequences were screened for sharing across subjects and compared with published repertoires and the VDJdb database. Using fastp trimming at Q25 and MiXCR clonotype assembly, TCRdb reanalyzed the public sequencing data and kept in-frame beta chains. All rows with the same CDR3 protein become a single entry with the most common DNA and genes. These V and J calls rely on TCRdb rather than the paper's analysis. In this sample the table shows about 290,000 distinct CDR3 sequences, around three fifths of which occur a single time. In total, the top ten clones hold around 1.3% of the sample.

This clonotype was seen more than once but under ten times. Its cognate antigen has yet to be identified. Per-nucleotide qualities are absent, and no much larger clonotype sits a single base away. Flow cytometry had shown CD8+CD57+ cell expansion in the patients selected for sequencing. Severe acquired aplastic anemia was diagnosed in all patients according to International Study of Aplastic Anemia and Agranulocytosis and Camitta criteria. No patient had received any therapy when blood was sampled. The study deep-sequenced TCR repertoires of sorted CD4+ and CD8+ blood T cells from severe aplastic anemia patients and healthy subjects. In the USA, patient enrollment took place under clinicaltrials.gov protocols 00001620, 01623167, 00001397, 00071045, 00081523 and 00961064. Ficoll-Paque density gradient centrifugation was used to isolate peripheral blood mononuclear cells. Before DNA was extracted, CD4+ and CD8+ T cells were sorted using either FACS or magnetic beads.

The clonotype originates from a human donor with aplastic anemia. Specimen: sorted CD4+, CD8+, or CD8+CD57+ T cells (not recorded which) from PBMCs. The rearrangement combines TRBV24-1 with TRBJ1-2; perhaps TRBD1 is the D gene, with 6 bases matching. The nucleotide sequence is TGTGCCACCAGTGACAGGGGCCTTGGCTACACCTTC. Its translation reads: CATSDRGLGYTF.